Presented here are 14 T cell receptor beta chains from one specimen sequenced in a study of blood T cell repertoires in COVID-19. Using immunoSEQ multiplex PCR, the repertoire was profiled, and TCRdb retains in-frame clones only, with some absent. The data hold fewer than 250,000 clones, with approximately 90% observed a single time. Sequencing input: peripheral blood. Receptors were obtained from a man aged 40-49 years with acute or convalescent COVID-19.

In this sample, this clone turned up a few times. The J gene is TRBJ2-1, the V gene TRBV14, with TRBD2 identical over 13 bases. CDR1 is SGHDN and CDR2 is FVKESK in the germline V gene. With V trimmed by 5 bases and J by 7 bases, 8 bases remained unmatched. The CDR3 spans 16 residues. CDR3 loop: CASSSRPGLAGNEQFF. CDR3 in DNA: TGTGCCAGCAGCTCCCGGCCGGGACTAGCGGGAAATGAGCAGTTCTTC.

The chain is built from TRBV5-1 and TRBJ2-3, with 12 nucleotides matching TRBD2. With V trimmed by 4 bases and J by 2 bases, 8 bases remained unmatched. Germline CDR1 and CDR2: SGHRS and YFSETQ. The CDR3 extends over 17 amino acids. Here the CDR3 DNA reads TGCGCCAGCAGCCCTCTAGCGGGGGGGGCGGACACAGATACGCAGTATTTT. It specifies CASSPLAGGADTDTQYF.

In DNA, the CDR3 is TGCGCCAGCAGCTTGGGTAGGACAGGCGGAAGGACTGAAGCTTTCTTT. As protein: CASSLGRTGGRTEAFF. This rearrangement joins TRBV5-1 to TRBJ1-1; TRBD1 aligns across 7 bases. The CDR3 sequence is 16 residues long. J lost 5 bases, V lost 0 bases, and 10 bases had no gene match. Germline CDR1 reads SGHRS; CDR2 reads YFSETQ. Supplemented by reference TRBV5-1 and TRBJ1-1, the full variable domain reads KAGVTQTPRYLIKTRGQQVTLSCSPISGHRSVSWYQQTPGQGLQFLFEYFSETQRNKGNFPGRFSGRQFSNSRSEMNVSTLELGDSALYLCASSLGRTGGRTEAFFGQGTRLTVV.

The rearrangement joins TRBV5-1 to TRBJ2-7; no clear D. Deletions cut 0 bases from V and 3 bases from J, with 7 bases between. The germline CDR1 and CDR2 sequences are SGHRS and YFSETQ. The length of the CDR3 is 13 residues. CDR3 residues: CASSLGPGYEQYF. The CDR3 nucleotides are TGCGCCAGCAGCTTGGGTCCGGGCTACGAGCAGTACTTC. The variable domain in full, with the rest retrieved from reference TRBV5-1 and TRBJ2-7, is KAGVTQTPRYLIKTRGQQVTLSCSPISGHRSVSWYQQTPGQGLQFLFEYFSETQRNKGNFPGRFSGRQFSNSRSEMNVSTLELGDSALYLCASSLGPGYEQYFGPGTRLTVT.

This chain joins TRBV11-2 and TRBJ2-1, with 8 bases fitting TRBD2. This CDR3 contains 15 residues. Germline V gene data show CDR1 as SGHAT and CDR2 as FQNNGV. J was trimmed by 3 bases and V by 5 bases; bases with no gene match: 6. CDR3 amino acids: CASSLSGSGYNEQFF. CDR3 DNA sequence: TGTGCCAGCAGCCTAAGCGGGAGTGGCTACAATGAGCAGTTCTTC.

The chain uses TRBV6-5 and TRBJ1-1; 9 nucleotides line up with TRBD1. The germline V gene has CDR1 MNHEY and CDR2 SVGAGI. The length of the CDR3 is 14 residues. V lost 7 bases and J lost 4; bases outside the gene matches: 7. CDR3 DNA: TGTGCCAGCACTCCGGGACAGGGCACCACTGAAGCTTTCTTT. As protein: CASTPGQGTTEAFF.

The chain is built from TRBV28 and TRBJ2-7; the D gene is possibly TRBD1 (5 bases). CDR1 is MDHEN, CDR2 SYDVKM, per germline. This CDR3 spans 13 amino acids. The ends were cut back, 4 bases at V and 3 bases at J, with 10 bases in the middle. The CDR3 nucleotides read TGTGCCAGCAGTTCCTTCGACAGCTACGAGCAGTACTTC. Translation: CASSSFDSYEQYF.

In its sample, this clone was seen a few times. The rearrangement uses TRBV24-1 and TRBJ1-5; 11 bases align to TRBD1. The CDR3 length is 19 residues. Germline V CDR1 and CDR2: KGHDR, SFDVKD. Germline trimming cut 1 base from V and 2 bases from J; bases unmatched to any gene: 9. CDR3 in amino acids: CATSDLRGQGAAGNQPQHF. As DNA, the CDR3 is TGTGCCACCAGTGATTTACGCGGACAGGGGGCGGCGGGCAATCAGCCCCAGCATTTT.

The gene calls are TRBV10-3 and TRBJ1-4; 7 bases are a match to TRBD1. CDR3 length: 12 residues. CDR1 is ENHRY and CDR2 is SYGVKD in the germline V gene. Unmatched junction bases numbered 4, after V lost 11 bases and J lost 4 bases. The CDR3 bases are TGTGCCCCCAGGGACAGTAATGAAAAACTGTTTTTT. Its translation is CAPRDSNEKLFF.

V and J are TRBV6-6 and TRBJ1-4, with D maybe TRBD1 (6 bases). The V gene lost 8 bases and the J gene lost 5 bases, with 18 bases spanning the gap. The CDR3 is made up of 15 amino acids. Germline V CDR1 and CDR2: MNHNY, SVGAGI (reference sequence). The CDR3 coding sequence is TGTGCCAGCGCTAGGCGAGACAGGCACAATGAAAAACTGTTTTTT. Its protein product is CASARRDRHNEKLFF.

CDR3 nucleotide sequence: TGTGCCAGCAGCTTAGCTGGTGGAGGGTCGGGCGGGGAGCTGTTTTTT. It yields the protein CASSLAGGGSGGELFF. The chain has TRBV7-9 and TRBJ2-2; possibly TRBD2 for D (6 bases). This CDR3 spans 16 amino acids. Trimming took off 0 bases at V and 7 bases at J, with 15 bases between the two ends. Germline assignment: CDR1 SEHNR and CDR2 FQNEAQ (reference sequence).

The chain couples TRBV5-1 to TRBJ1-4, with TRBD1 matching 11 bases. This CDR3 spans 15 amino acids. After removal of 0 bases from V and 8 bases from J, the junction contained 3 bases not matched to a gene. Germline loops: CDR1 SGHRS, CDR2 YFSETQ. The CDR3 sequence is CASSLAGTGGEKLFF. As DNA, the CDR3 is TGCGCCAGCAGCTTGGCCGGGACAGGGGGAGAAAAACTGTTTTTT.

The rearrangement uses TRBV19 and TRBJ2-7; 10 bases are a match to TRBD2. The CDR3 spans 14 residues. Germline assignment: CDR1 LNHDA and CDR2 SQIVND (reference sequence). Germline trimming cut 8 bases from V and 4 bases from J; bases unmatched to any gene: 8. The CDR3 DNA reads TGTGCCAGTTCTATAGCGGGAGGTAATTACGAGCAGTACTTC. Its protein product is CASSIAGGNYEQYF.

This clone has only one observation. The rearrangement links TRBV5-1 to TRBJ2-1; perhaps TRBD2 as D (5 bases). Trimming pared 1 base from V and 10 bases from J, leaving 15 bases between. Germline assignment: CDR1 SGHRS and CDR2 YFSETQ. The CDR3 covers 14 residues. CDR3 region: CASSLQLDAPEQFF. The CDR3 bases are TGCGCCAGCAGCTTGCAACTAGATGCCCCCGAGCAGTTCTTC.